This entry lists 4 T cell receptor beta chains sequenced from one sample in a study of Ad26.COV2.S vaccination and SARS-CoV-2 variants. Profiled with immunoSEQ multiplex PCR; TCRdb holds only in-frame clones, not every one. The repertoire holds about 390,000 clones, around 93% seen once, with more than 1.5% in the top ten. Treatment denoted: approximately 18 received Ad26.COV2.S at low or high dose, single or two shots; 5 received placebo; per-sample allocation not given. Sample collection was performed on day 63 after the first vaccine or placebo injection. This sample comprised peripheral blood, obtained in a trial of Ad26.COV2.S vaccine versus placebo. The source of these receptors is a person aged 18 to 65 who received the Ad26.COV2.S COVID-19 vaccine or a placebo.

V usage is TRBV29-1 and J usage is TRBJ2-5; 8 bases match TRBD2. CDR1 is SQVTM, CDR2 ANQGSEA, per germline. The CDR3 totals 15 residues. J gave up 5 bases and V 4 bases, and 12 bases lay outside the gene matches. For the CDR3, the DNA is TGCAGCGTTGGACCTCGGGGGGGCCTTTGGGAGACCCAGTACTTC. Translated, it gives CSVGPRGGLWETQYF.

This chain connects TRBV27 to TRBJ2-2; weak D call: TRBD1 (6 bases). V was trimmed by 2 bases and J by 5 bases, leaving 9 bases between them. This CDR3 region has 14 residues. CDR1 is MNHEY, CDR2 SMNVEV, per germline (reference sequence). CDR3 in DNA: TGTGCCAGCAGTTTAGCAGGGGCGACCGGGGAGCTGTTTTTT. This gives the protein CASSLAGATGELFF.

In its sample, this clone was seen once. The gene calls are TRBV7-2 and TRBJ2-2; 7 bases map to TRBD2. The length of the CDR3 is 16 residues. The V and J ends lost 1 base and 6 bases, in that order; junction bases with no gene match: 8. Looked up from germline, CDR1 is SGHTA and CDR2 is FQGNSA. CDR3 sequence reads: CASSLGNGGRAGELFF. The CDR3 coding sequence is TGTGCCAGCAGCTTAGGAAACGGGGGGAGAGCCGGGGAGCTGTTTTTT.

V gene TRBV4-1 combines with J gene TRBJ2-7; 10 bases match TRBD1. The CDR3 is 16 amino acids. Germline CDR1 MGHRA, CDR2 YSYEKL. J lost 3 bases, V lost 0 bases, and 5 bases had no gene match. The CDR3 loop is CASSQEIGDRGYEQYF. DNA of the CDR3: TGCGCCAGCAGCCAAGAAATAGGGGACAGGGGCTACGAGCAGTACTTC.